This entry features one T cell receptor beta chain sequence. Its antigen is still unknown. Specified treatment: over 15 received Ad26.COV2.S at low or high dose, single or two shots; a few received placebo; per-sample allocation not given. Specimens were obtained on day 63 following the first vaccine or placebo injection. Ad26 vector vaccine expressed Wuhan-strain SARS-CoV-2 spike. This sample is drawn from a study of Ad26.COV2.S vaccination and SARS-CoV-2 variants. Study at large: Doses of Ad26.COV2.S were injected into muscle once or twice, 56 days apart. Study-level results: Greater spike-specific TCR breadth was seen in vaccine recipients than in placebo recipients.

The germline gives CDR1 MNHEY, CDR2 SVGAGI. The CDR3 is made up of 14 amino acids. The V and J ends lost 4 bases and 7 bases, in that order; junction bases with no gene match: 8. Method: immunoSEQ multiplex PCR; TCRdb's copy keeps in-frame clones and lacks some. Here the sample spans 400,000 to 500,000 clones, approximately 88% being singletons. The sequence derives from a person aged 18-60 years who received the Ad26.COV2.S COVID-19 vaccine or a placebo. This sample comprised peripheral blood, obtained in a trial of Ad26.COV2.S vaccine versus placebo. V usage is TRBV6-5 and J usage is TRBJ2-7; 9 nucleotides line up with TRBD1. Written as DNA, the CDR3 is TGTGCCAGCAGTTCGACAGGGGGTGACTATGAGCAGTACTTC. Its protein is CASSSTGGDYEQYF.